This T cell receptor beta chain was sequenced during a study of cytomegalovirus exposure and HLA in healthy donors. 13 Jbeta primers and 60 Vbeta primers were used for the PCR. Sequenced by immunoSEQ multiplex PCR; TCRdb stores in-frame clones only, minus some. The sample lists under 200,000 clones; roughly 77% were seen once. Points on this clone: The antigen is not known.

CDR1 and CDR2 (germline): SNHLY, FYNNEI. Trimming cost V 6 bases and J 3 bases; bases outside gene matches: 4. CDR3 length: 14 amino acids. Findings of the study overall: According to a later analysis, most TCR beta chains associated with CMV appeared HLA-restricted. HLA alleles showed associations with 15,000 to 20,000 TCR beta sequences in a later analysis, at a 0.05 false discovery rate.

This receptor was identified in a woman between 40 and 55 years old in good health and CMV-seropositive. The specimen was PBMCs. The chain uses TRBV2 and TRBJ2-2; TRBD1 aligns across 7 bases. CDR3 bases: TGTGCCAGCAGCGACAGGGCCTACACCGGGGAGCTGTTTTTT. It translates to CASSDRAYTGELFF.